This T cell receptor beta chain was captured by sequencing in a study of T cells in localized non-small cell lung cancer. TCRdb's copy holds only in-frame clones and misses some; the assay was immunoSEQ multiplex PCR. The repertoire includes roughly 20,000 clones, about 91% of them detected once, and about 2.5% sits in the top ten. The V and J ends lost 6 bases and 7 bases respectively, with 14 bases between them. Germline-derived CDR1 and CDR2 are SGHNT and YYREEE (reference sequence). This CDR3 has 13 residues. Sequencing was performed on peripheral blood, taken before any cancer treatment. The gene calls are TRBV5-4 and TRBJ2-1, with a possible D match to TRBD1 (6 bases). The TCR comes from a woman aged 35 to 75 with stage I lung adenocarcinoma. CDR3 DNA: TGTGCCAGCATGGAACAGGGTGGGAATGAGCAGTTCTTC. Amino acids: CASMEQGGNEQFF.